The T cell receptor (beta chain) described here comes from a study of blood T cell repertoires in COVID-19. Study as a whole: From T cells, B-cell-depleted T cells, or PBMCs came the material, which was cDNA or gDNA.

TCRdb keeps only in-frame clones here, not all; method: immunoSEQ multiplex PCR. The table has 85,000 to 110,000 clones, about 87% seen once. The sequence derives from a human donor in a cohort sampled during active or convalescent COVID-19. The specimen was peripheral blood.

The DNA of the CDR3 is TGTGCCAGCAGCCAATATAGCGGGGGGGCGGTGGAGACCCAGTACTTC. It encodes CASSQYSGGAVETQYF. The rearrangement uses TRBV14 and TRBJ2-5; 11 bases fit TRBD2. The CDR3 is 16 amino acids. V shed 2 bases and J 5 bases; nucleotides not matched to a gene: 7. Looked up from germline, CDR1 is SGHDN and CDR2 is FVKESK. Looking up the rest from reference TRBV14 and TRBJ2-5 gives the full variable domain: EAGVTQFPSHSVIEKGQTVTLRCDPISGHDNLYWYRRVMGKEIKFLLHFVKESKQDESGMPNNRFLAERTGGTYSTLKVQPAELEDSGVYFCASSQYSGGAVETQYFGPGTRLLVL.